This T cell receptor beta chain is drawn from a study of neurological immune-mediated disorders. The sample holds many counts of this clonotype. Per germline, CDR1 SGHTA and CDR2 FQGTGA. V was clipped by 5 bases and J by 2 bases, with 10 bases between them. The length of the CDR3 is 13 residues. TCRdb re-called the 5' RACE reads with MiXCR, one entry per CDR3 protein. The sample lists about 87,000 distinct CDR3 sequences; under 4.5% were seen once. This chain uses TRBV7-3 with TRBJ2-7; unclear D gene. Sequencing input: PBMCs. The receptor was isolated from a woman in her forties or fifties with multiple sclerosis. The CDR3 coding sequence is TGTGCCAGCAGCCCGGGTGGGGCCTACGAGCAGTACTTC. Residues: CASSPGGAYEQYF.